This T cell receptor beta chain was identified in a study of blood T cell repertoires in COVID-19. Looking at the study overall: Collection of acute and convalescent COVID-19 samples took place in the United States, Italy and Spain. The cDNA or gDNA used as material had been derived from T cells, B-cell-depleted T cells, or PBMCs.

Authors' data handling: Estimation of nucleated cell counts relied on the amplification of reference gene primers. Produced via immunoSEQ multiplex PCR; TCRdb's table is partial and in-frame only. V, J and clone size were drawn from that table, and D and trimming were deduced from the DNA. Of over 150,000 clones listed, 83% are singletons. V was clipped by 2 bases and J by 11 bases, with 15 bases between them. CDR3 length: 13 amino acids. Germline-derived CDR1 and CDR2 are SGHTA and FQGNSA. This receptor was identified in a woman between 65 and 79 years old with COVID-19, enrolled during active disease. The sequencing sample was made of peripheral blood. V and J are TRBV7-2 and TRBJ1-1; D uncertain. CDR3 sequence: CASSLKKGVWAFF. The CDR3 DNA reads TGTGCCAGCAGCTTAAAGAAGGGAGTTTGGGCTTTCTTT. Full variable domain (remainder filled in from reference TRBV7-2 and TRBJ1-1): GAGVSQSPSNKVTEKGKDVELRCDPISGHTALYWYRQSLGQGLEFLIYFQGNSAPDKSGLPSDRFSAERTGGSVSTLTIQRTQQEDSAVYLCASSLKKGVWAFFGQGTRLTVV.